This TCR beta chain originates from a study of CD8+ T cells in alopecia areata. Study-level background: The protocol delivered tofacitinib for 6 to 18 months, then withdrew it for 6 months.

As for treatment: oral pan-JAK inhibitor, 5-10 mg twice daily. Following RNA extraction, reverse transcription yielded cDNA that acted as the sequencing template. Here immunoSEQ multiplex PCR was the method, and the copy in TCRdb shows in-frame clones only, minus some. The sample shows 150,000 to 200,000 clones, approximately 50% of them seen only once. Study-level results: Scalp lesions, especially in alopecia totalis/universalis, had higher clonality than normal scalp. Uncertain still, given a single nonresponder, is whether baseline CD8+ expansion links to response. Scalp clonality, along with expanded CD8+ clones among the top 100, was significantly decreased by tofacitinib.

In the case of this clone: The antigen is not known.

The receptor was isolated from a human donor with alopecia areata. This material consisted of CD8+ T cells sorted from blood, taken at week 52, from a patient treated with tofacitinib.

CDR3: CASSMGTGTYEQYF. CDR3 coding DNA: TGTGCCAGTAGTATGGGGACAGGGACCTACGAGCAGTACTTC. This chain links TRBV19 with TRBJ2-7; 9 bases fit TRBD1. This CDR3 is built from 14 residues. In germline, CDR1 is LNHDA, CDR2 SQIVND (reference sequence). With 3 bases clipped from V and 2 bases from J, the junction kept 2 bases outside the gene matches.